These 20 T cell receptor beta chains originate from one sample sequenced in a study of T cell clonotyping in hematopoietic cell transplantation. Sequenced by immunoSEQ multiplex PCR; TCRdb stores in-frame clones only, minus some. The sample lists 10,000 to 15,000 clones, approximately 80% seen once, with approximately 6% in the top ten. Material: PBMCs, obtained 100 days after allogeneic stem cell transplant. Every receptor here comes from a female patient in her 40s who had an allogeneic stem cell transplant from a related donor, so T cells may come from the graft donor. Some clones in this sample may be carry-over from other donors' samples.

This rearrangement joins TRBV19 to TRBJ2-1; 7 bases map to TRBD2. Germline lookup yields CDR1 LNHDA and CDR2 SQIVND (reference sequence). J lost 5 bases, V lost 6 bases, and 4 bases had no gene match. This CDR3 spans 13 amino acids. Written as DNA, the CDR3 is TGTGCCAGTAGGAGCGGGATCGACAATGAGCAGTTCTTC. This translates into CASRSGIDNEQFF.

The chain employs TRBV5-4 and TRBJ1-2; D uncertain. Germline V gene sequence: CDR1 SGHNT, CDR2 YYREEE (reference sequence). This CDR3 spans 12 amino acids. V lost 4 bases to trimming and J lost 4 bases, with 8 bases between them. The CDR3 here is CASSRPLYGYTF. CDR3 nucleotide sequence: TGTGCCAGCAGCCGACCGCTCTATGGCTACACCTTC.

This clone showed up just a few times. CDR3 in amino acids: CASSEAQGRADIQYF. CDR3 nucleotides: TGTGCCAGCAGTGAAGCGCAGGGGAGGGCGGACATTCAGTACTTC. The V gene is TRBV6-1, the J gene TRBJ2-4, with D maybe TRBD2 (7 bases). The CDR3 totals 15 residues. Trimming pared 0 bases from V and 8 bases from J, leaving 14 bases between. Per germline, CDR1 MNHNS and CDR2 SASEGT.

The chain joins TRBV25-1 to TRBJ2-3; 11 bases line up with TRBD2. V shed 4 bases, J shed 8 bases, and the junction held 2 bases outside the gene matches. The CDR3 is 13 amino acids. Per germline, CDR1 MGHDK and CDR2 SYGVNS. CDR3 sequence (DNA): TGTGCCAGCAGTGGGCTAGCGGGGGGTACGCAGTATTTT. Protein: CASSGLAGGTQYF.

The chain joins TRBV27 to TRBJ1-5; D possibly corresponds to TRBD1 (6 bases). From germline, CDR1 is MNHEY and CDR2 SMNVEV (reference sequence). V dropped 4 bases and J dropped 6 bases, with 13 bases sitting between them. The CDR3 has 14 residues. The CDR3 sequence is CASSWGAEGQPQHF. CDR3 in DNA: TGTGCCAGCAGTTGGGGGGCGGAGGGTCAGCCCCAGCATTTT.

V usage is TRBV2 and J usage is TRBJ2-3; 8 bases align to TRBD2. The CDR3 consists of 15 residues. J lost 1 base, V lost 2 bases, and 2 bases had no gene match. The germline gives CDR1 SNHLY, CDR2 FYNNEI. For the CDR3, the DNA is TGTGCCAGCAGTGAATTGACTAGCGGCACAGATACGCAGTATTTT. Translation: CASSELTSGTDTQYF.

This clone came up a few times. The rearrangement uses TRBV7-2 and TRBJ1-5, with no clear D. The CDR3 is made up of 12 amino acids. Germline V gives CDR1 SGHTA, CDR2 FQGNSA. V dropped 0 bases and J dropped 9 bases, with 6 bases sitting between them. CDR3 coding DNA: TGTGCCAGCAGCTTAGCGACTATGCCCCAGCATTTT. Encoded protein: CASSLATMPQHF.

The chain recombines TRBV9 with TRBJ1-1; weak D call: TRBD1 (6 bases). The V and J ends lost 1 base and 9 bases respectively, with 13 bases between them. Germline V gene sequence: CDR1 SGDLS, CDR2 YYNGEE. CDR3 size: 13 residues. The CDR3 DNA sequence: TGTGCCAGCAGCGTAAGTGTGGGGACAAAAGCTTTCTTT. Its translation is CASSVSVGTKAFF.

This sequence joins TRBV19 and TRBJ1-5; D not resolved. Trimming cost V 5 bases and J 0 bases, with 8 bases left between them. CDR1 and CDR2 from the germline V gene are LNHDA and SQIVND (reference sequence). The CDR3 is 14 residues long. The CDR3: CASSVGFSNQPQHF. DNA for the CDR3: TGTGCCAGTAGTGTCGGCTTTAGCAATCAGCCCCAGCATTTT.

CDR3 sequence (DNA): TGTGCCAGCCTACTGACTAGCACAGATACGCAGTATTTT. Protein sequence: CASLLTSTDTQYF. The gene calls are TRBV2 and TRBJ2-3; D is unclear. Germline CDR1 SNHLY, CDR2 FYNNEI. This CDR3 comprises 13 residues. Trimming left V 8 bases short and J 0 bases short, with 9 bases between.

This clone was counted a few times. The V and J genes are TRBV6-5 and TRBJ2-5; D may correspond to TRBD1 or TRBD2 (5 bases each). V shed 1 base and J shed 1 base, with 7 bases lying between them. The CDR3 has 14 residues. From germline, CDR1 is MNHEY and CDR2 SVGAGI. CDR3 DNA: TGTGCCAGCAGTTACTTTGGGGGCCAAGAGACCCAGTACTTC. It codes for CASSYFGGQETQYF.

This clone came up once. The V and J genes are TRBV19 and TRBJ1-4; D unclear. The CDR3 sequence is 15 residues long. Germline V gene sequence: CDR1 LNHDA, CDR2 SQIVND (reference sequence). Trimming removed 5 bases at V and 4 bases at J, with 14 bases between. CDR3 bases: TGTGCCAGTAGTCTCAGGACGGGTAGTAATGAAAAACTGTTTTTT. It translates to CASSLRTGSNEKLFF.

This rearrangement joins TRBV5-1 to TRBJ1-4, with D uncertain. CDR3 length: 16 residues. V was cut by 4 bases and J by 9 bases, with 22 bases left in between. The germline V gene has CDR1 SGHRS and CDR2 YFSETQ. The CDR3 here is CASSAAQTRTEKKLFF. The CDR3 nucleotides are TGCGCCAGCAGCGCGGCCCAAACTAGGACGGAAAAAAAACTGTTTTTT.

This chain uses TRBV30 with TRBJ1-1; D uncertain. Germline CDR1 is GTSNPN and CDR2 is SVGIG (reference sequence). V lost 4 bases and J lost 7, with 16 bases in between. The CDR3 consists of 13 residues. The CDR3 loop is CAWTPEVLGEAFF. The CDR3 bases are TGTGCCTGGACCCCTGAGGTCTTGGGTGAAGCTTTCTTT. Based on the CDR3 plus reference TRBV30 and TRBJ1-1, the full variable domain is SQTIHQWPATLVQPVGSPLSLECTVEGTSNPNLYWYRQAAGRGLQLLFYSVGIGQISSEVPQNLSASRPQDRQFILSSKKLLLSDSGFYLCAWTPEVLGEAFFGQGTRLTVV.

The chain has TRBV30 and TRBJ1-3; TRBD1 agrees at 9 bases. J lost 2 bases, V lost 7 bases, and 6 bases had no gene match. CDR3 length equals 14 residues. Germline V gene lookup returns CDR1 GTSNPN and CDR2 SVGIG (reference sequence). DNA for the CDR3: TGTGCCTCGCAACAGGGGGCTACTGGAAACACCATATATTTT. Protein sequence: CASQQGATGNTIYF.

The chain joins TRBV29-1 to TRBJ1-4; D is unresolved. V shed 0 bases and J shed 0 bases, with 11 bases lying between them. Germline values: CDR1 SQVTM, CDR2 ANQGSEA. The CDR3 sequence is 16 residues long. CDR3 region: CSVEDMASATNEKLFF. The DNA of the CDR3 is TGCAGCGTTGAAGATATGGCGAGTGCAACTAATGAAAAACTGTTTTTT.

The chain uses TRBV9 and TRBJ2-5; D not resolved. The germline V gene has CDR1 SGDLS and CDR2 YYNGEE. Deletions cut 0 bases from V and 4 bases from J, with 7 bases between. The CDR3 covers 13 residues. CDR3 sequence: CASSVVGGETQYF. CDR3 in DNA: TGTGCCAGCAGCGTAGTGGGTGGAGAGACCCAGTACTTC.

This clone appeared once. This chain joins TRBV5-4 and TRBJ2-1, with a weak D call TRBD1 (5 bases). The CDR3 covers 15 residues. V lost 2 bases to trimming and J lost 2 bases, with 11 bases between them. Per the germline V gene, CDR1 is SGHNT and CDR2 is YYREEE (reference sequence). The CDR3: CASSLAAGTYNEQFF. The CDR3 nucleotides read TGTGCCAGCAGCTTAGCTGCAGGGACCTACAATGAGCAGTTCTTC.

V usage is TRBV30 and J usage is TRBJ2-2; D gene unclear. V was clipped by 3 bases and J by 4 bases, with 12 bases between them. CDR1 and CDR2 (germline): GTSNPN, SVGIG (reference sequence). CDR3 size: 14 residues. The CDR3, as DNA: TGTGCCTGGAGAGTGGCGGAGATCACCGGGGAGCTGTTTTTT. This codes for CAWRVAEITGELFF.

The V and J genes are TRBV7-2 and TRBJ2-5; D might be TRBD1 or TRBD2, each matching 5 bases. Germline loops: CDR1 SGHTA, CDR2 FQGNSA. V lost 4 bases, J lost 1 base, and 10 bases lay in between. The CDR3 spans 14 residues. DNA of the CDR3: TGTGCCAGCAGCTCTCCGGGACCCCAAGAGACCCAGTACTTC. Its translation is CASSSPGPQETQYF.